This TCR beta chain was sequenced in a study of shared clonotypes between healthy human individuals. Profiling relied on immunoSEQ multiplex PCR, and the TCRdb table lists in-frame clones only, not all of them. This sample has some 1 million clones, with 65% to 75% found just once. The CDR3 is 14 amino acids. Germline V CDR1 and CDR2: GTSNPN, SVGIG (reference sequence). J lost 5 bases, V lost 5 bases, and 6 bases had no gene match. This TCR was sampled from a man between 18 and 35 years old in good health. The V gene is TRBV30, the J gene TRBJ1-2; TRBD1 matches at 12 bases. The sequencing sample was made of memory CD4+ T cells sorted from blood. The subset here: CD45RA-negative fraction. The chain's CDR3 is CAWGTGGSWYGYTF. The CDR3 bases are TGTGCCTGGGGGACAGGGGGCTCTTGGTATGGCTACACCTTC.